Below, 20 T cell receptor beta chains from the same sample are listed, as sequenced in a study of cytomegalovirus exposure and HLA in healthy donors. Assay used: immunoSEQ multiplex PCR; TCRdb lists only in-frame clones, some missing. The data hold tens of thousands of clones, with approximately 93% observed a single time. Sequenced input: PBMCs. The source is a woman aged 30 to 39 in good health and CMV-seronegative.

This rearrangement joins TRBV6-5 to TRBJ2-7; 9 bases are a match to TRBD1. CDR1 is MNHEY and CDR2 is SVGAGI in the germline V gene. J lost 3 bases, V lost 8 bases, and 2 bases had no gene match. This CDR3 has 12 amino acids. The CDR3 region is CASRDRVYEQYF. CDR3 sequence (DNA): TGTGCCAGCCGGGACAGGGTCTACGAGCAGTACTTC.

CDR3 residues: CASSLGAQSNQPQHF. The CDR3 nucleotides read TGTGCCAGCAGCTTAGGGGCCCAGAGCAATCAGCCCCAGCATTTT. The chain couples TRBV7-2 to TRBJ1-5; D remains unclear. Trimming pared 1 base from V and 1 base from J, leaving 8 bases between. CDR3 size: 15 residues. Looked up from germline, CDR1 is SGHTA and CDR2 is FQGNSA.

The chain's CDR3 is CASSSGGASGKTDTQYF. The CDR3 DNA is TGCGCCAGCAGTTCGGGCGGGGCTAGCGGGAAGACAGATACGCAGTATTTT. J is TRBJ2-3 and V is TRBV5-1; 9 bases map to TRBD2. V gave up 5 bases and J gave up 3 bases; unmatched junction bases: 13. The CDR3 has 17 residues. Germline V gives CDR1 SGHRS, CDR2 YFSETQ. Supplemented by reference TRBV5-1 and TRBJ2-3, the full variable domain reads KAGVTQTPRYLIKTRGQQVTLSCSPISGHRSVSWYQQTPGQGLQFLFEYFSETQRNKGNFPGRFSGRQFSNSRSEMNVSTLELGDSALYLCASSSGGASGKTDTQYFGPGTRLTVL.

V gene TRBV6-1 combines with J gene TRBJ1-2; TRBD1 matches 7 bases. CDR1 and CDR2 (germline): MNHNS, SASEGT. This CDR3 is built from 14 residues. V gave up 2 bases and J gave up 8 bases; unmatched junction bases: 8. The CDR3 reads CASSEKGQSYGYTF. Written as DNA, the CDR3 is TGTGCCAGCAGTGAAAAGGGACAGTCCTACGGCTACACCTTC.

V usage is TRBV5-1 and J usage is TRBJ1-1; no clear D. In germline, CDR1 is SGHRS, CDR2 YFSETQ. Trimming shortened V by 1 base and J by 4 bases, and 14 bases separated the two germline ends. CDR3 length: 15 amino acids. CDR3 residues: CASSLSDKYGTEAFF. DNA for the CDR3: TGCGCCAGCAGCTTGTCTGACAAATATGGCACTGAAGCTTTCTTT.

This clone showed up just once. The chain employs TRBV9 and TRBJ2-7; 8 bases agree with TRBD2. Germline CDR1 is SGDLS and CDR2 is YYNGEE. The V and J ends lost 3 bases and 7 bases, in that order; junction bases with no gene match: 0. CDR3 length: 11 residues. The chain's CDR3 is CASSAGGEQYF. The CDR3 bases are TGTGCCAGCAGCGCGGGGGGGGAGCAGTACTTC.

This rearrangement joins TRBV6-5 to TRBJ1-5, with TRBD1 matching 8 bases. V shed 6 bases, J shed 4 bases, and the junction held 8 bases outside the gene matches. CDR3 size: 15 residues. CDR1 and CDR2 from the germline V gene are MNHEY and SVGAGI. CDR3 sequence: CASRTGAGGNQPQHF. DNA of the CDR3: TGTGCCAGCAGGACAGGGGCAGGGGGGAATCAGCCCCAGCATTTT.

The chain employs TRBV9 and TRBJ2-6, with 7 bases identical to TRBD2. The CDR3 totals 21 residues. CDR1 and CDR2 from the germline V gene are SGDLS and YYNGEE. Germline trimming cut 0 bases from V and 0 bases from J; bases unmatched to any gene: 15. The CDR3: CASSVGKEGGHPGSGANVLTF. The CDR3 DNA sequence: TGTGCCAGCAGCGTAGGGAAAGAGGGAGGGCACCCTGGCTCTGGGGCCAACGTCCTGACTTTC.

The rearrangement links TRBV19 to TRBJ1-2; weak D call: TRBD1 (5 bases). Per germline, CDR1 LNHDA and CDR2 SQIVND (reference sequence). This CDR3 spans 15 amino acids. V was clipped by 4 bases and J by 0 bases, with 12 bases between them. The CDR3 sequence is CASSRGRYTNYGYTF. The CDR3 DNA is TGTGCCAGTAGTAGGGGCAGGTATACTAACTATGGCTACACCTTC.

The chain employs TRBV6-6 and TRBJ2-7, with D possibly being TRBD1 (8 bases). The CDR3 runs to 15 residues. The germline V and J ends were trimmed by 7 bases and 3 bases, with 19 bases remaining between them. The V gene's germline CDR1 is MNHNY and CDR2 SVGAGI (reference sequence). The CDR3 sequence: CASKGEGTGRYEQYF. In nucleotides, the CDR3 is TGTGCCAGCAAGGGGGAGGGGACAGGTCGCTACGAGCAGTACTTC.

The chain joins TRBV29-1 to TRBJ2-2, with 10 bases matching TRBD2. The CDR3 loop spans 15 amino acids. Germline loops: CDR1 SQVTM, CDR2 ANQGSEA. V dropped 6 bases and J dropped 8; count of bases not matched to a gene: 12. The CDR3 spells CSVARGSGRGGELFF. The CDR3 coding sequence is TGCAGCGTGGCGCGGGGAAGCGGGAGGGGAGGGGAGCTGTTTTTT.

This chain joins TRBV7-9 and TRBJ1-2; possible D gene TRBD1, 6 bases. The V gene lost 3 bases and the J gene lost 6 bases, with 8 bases spanning the gap. CDR3 length equals 12 residues. Germline assignment: CDR1 SEHNR and CDR2 FQNEAQ (reference sequence). The CDR3 loop reads CASSLNRDGYTF. The CDR3 region has the DNA TGTGCCAGCAGCTTGAACAGGGATGGCTACACCTTC.

V is TRBV28 and J is TRBJ1-2; 8 bases map to TRBD1. The CDR3 has 14 residues. V shed 5 bases, J shed 4 bases, and the junction held 6 bases outside the gene matches. CDR1 and CDR2 (germline): MDHEN, SYDVKM. The CDR3 reads CASSPAQGGYGYTF. The CDR3 DNA is TGTGCCAGCAGTCCAGCACAGGGGGGCTATGGCTACACCTTC.

The V call is TRBV7-8, the J call TRBJ2-7; TRBD2 agrees at 8 bases. The J segment lost 0 bases and the V segment lost 0 bases, leaving 10 bases of the junction unmatched. Looked up from germline, CDR1 is SGHVS and CDR2 is FQNEAQ. This CDR3 region has 18 residues. The CDR3 sequence is CASSLASYSGKTSYEQYF. The CDR3 bases are TGTGCCAGCAGCTTAGCGTCTTATAGCGGGAAAACCTCCTACGAGCAGTACTTC.

The chain is built from TRBV30 and TRBJ2-1; 15 bases agree with TRBD2. Per the germline V gene, CDR1 is GTSNPN and CDR2 is SVGIG (reference sequence). With V trimmed by 2 bases and J by 8 bases, 10 bases remained unmatched. This CDR3 region has 17 residues. The CDR3 DNA follows: TGTGCCTGGAGTTACCGGACTAGCGGGAGGGTTCACGATGAGCAGTTCTTC. This encodes CAWSYRTSGRVHDEQFF.

The rearrangement links TRBV5-4 to TRBJ2-5; D possibly corresponds to TRBD2 (5 bases). From germline, CDR1 is SGHNT and CDR2 YYREEE (reference sequence). V was cut by 5 bases and J by 1 base, with 9 bases left in between. There are 13 residues in the CDR3. The CDR3 loop is CASRRAVQETQYF. CDR3 DNA: TGTGCCAGCAGACGAGCGGTCCAAGAGACCCAGTACTTC.

The chain is built from TRBV6-6 and TRBJ1-5, with D possibly being TRBD1 (5 bases). The CDR3 has 14 residues. V lost 5 bases, J lost 6 bases, and 14 bases lay in between. Germline V gene sequence: CDR1 MNHNY, CDR2 SVGAGI (reference sequence). The CDR3 here is CASSPQGGAQPQHF. The CDR3 DNA reads as TGTGCCAGCAGTCCCCAGGGAGGTGCTCAGCCCCAGCATTTT.

The chain joins TRBV7-9 to TRBJ1-5, with a weak D call TRBD1 (5 bases). Germline V gives CDR1 SEHNR, CDR2 FQNEAQ (reference sequence). Trimming pared 4 bases from V and 6 bases from J, leaving 19 bases between. The CDR3 is 16 residues long. This chain's CDR3 is CASSSSVGGFGQPQHF. CDR3 DNA: TGTGCCAGCAGCTCCAGCGTTGGGGGGTTTGGTCAGCCCCAGCATTTT.

This clone was picked up one time. J is TRBJ2-7 and V is TRBV5-1; D may be TRBD2 (7 bases). V was shortened by 5 bases and J by 0 bases, with 18 bases between the two germline ends. There are 16 residues in the CDR3. Germline V gives CDR1 SGHRS, CDR2 YFSETQ. The CDR3: CASREQLAGASYEQYF. CDR3 nucleotide sequence: TGCGCCAGCAGGGAGCAGTTGGCGGGGGCCTCCTACGAGCAGTACTTC.

The chain combines TRBV7-2 with TRBJ2-7; TRBD2 aligns across 14 bases. The germline gives CDR1 SGHTA, CDR2 FQGNSA. V was pared by 4 bases and J by 5 bases, with 7 bases of the junction left unmatched. This CDR3 region has 16 residues. CDR3 loop: CASSSWGLAGENEQYF. The DNA of the CDR3 is TGTGCCAGCAGCTCCTGGGGACTAGCGGGGGAAAACGAGCAGTACTTC.